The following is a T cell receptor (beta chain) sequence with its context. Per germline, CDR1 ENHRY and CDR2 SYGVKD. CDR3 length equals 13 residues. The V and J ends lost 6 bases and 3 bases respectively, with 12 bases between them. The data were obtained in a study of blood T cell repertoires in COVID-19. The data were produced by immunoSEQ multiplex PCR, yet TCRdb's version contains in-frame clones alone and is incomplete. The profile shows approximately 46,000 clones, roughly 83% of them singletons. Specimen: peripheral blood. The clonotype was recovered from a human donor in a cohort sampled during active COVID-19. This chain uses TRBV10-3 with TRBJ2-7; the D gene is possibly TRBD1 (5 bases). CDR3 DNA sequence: TGTGCCATCAGGGAAGGGGTTGGCTACGAGCAGTACTTC. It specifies CAIREGVGYEQYF.